These 5 T cell receptor beta chains originate from one sample sequenced in a study of OX40 agonist ivuxolimab in advanced cancers. Data came from immunoSEQ multiplex PCR; TCRdb stores just in-frame clones and leaves some out. The sample consists of tens of thousands of clones, under 90% of them appearing once. Sequencing was performed on CD4+ or CD8+ T cells sorted from blood, taken in a trial of the OX40 agonist ivuxolimab. The receptors come from an adult with an advanced solid tumor such as melanoma, head and neck, liver or kidney cancer.

The V call is TRBV5-4, the J call TRBJ2-5; 7 nucleotides match TRBD1. Trimming cost V 3 bases and J 5 bases; bases outside gene matches: 10. The CDR3 covers 15 residues. Germline V gives CDR1 SGHNT, CDR2 YYREEE (reference sequence). The CDR3 is CASSSSRGWYETQYF. The CDR3 bases are TGTGCCAGCAGCTCCTCCAGGGGGTGGTATGAGACCCAGTACTTC.

The CDR3 region is CASSQGTGNNQPQHF. DNA of the CDR3: TGCGCCAGCAGCCAAGGGACAGGGAACAATCAGCCCCAGCATTTT. The chain is built from TRBV4-3 and TRBJ1-5; 8 nucleotides agree with TRBD1. This CDR3 contains 15 residues. The germline gives CDR1 LGHNA, CDR2 YSLEER. V dropped 1 base and J dropped 3; count of bases not matched to a gene: 2.

The genes are TRBV6-5 and TRBJ1-5, with D possibly being TRBD1 (5 bases). The CDR3 is 15 residues long. Germline values: CDR1 MNHEY, CDR2 SVGAGI. V was shortened by 2 bases and J by 6 bases, with 14 bases between the two germline ends. Here the CDR3 DNA reads TGTGCCAGCAGTTACGGCGGGCAGGGTGGTCAGCCCCAGCATTTT. Its protein is CASSYGGQGGQPQHF.

CDR3 in amino acids: CASSFPPQGGYNQPQHF. The DNA for the CDR3 is TGTGCCAGCAGTTTCCCTCCACAGGGAGGATACAATCAGCCCCAGCATTTT. The chain is built from TRBV28 and TRBJ1-5; D possibly corresponds to TRBD1 (6 bases). Germline V gives CDR1 MDHEN, CDR2 SYDVKM. Trimming took off 3 bases at V and 3 bases at J, with 18 bases between the two ends. This CDR3 is built from 17 residues.

CDR3 nucleotides: TGTGCCAGCAGCGCCATCGACTACGAGCAGTACTTC. As protein: CASSAIDYEQYF. The chain has TRBV7-8 and TRBJ2-7; D gene ambiguous. Between the trimmed V and J ends, which lost 5 bases and 3 bases, there was a span of 8 bases. Germline CDR1 reads SGHVS; CDR2 reads FQNEAQ. The length of the CDR3 is 12 residues.